This T cell receptor beta chain was identified during a study of blood T cell repertoires in COVID-19. Study information: The samples span acute and convalescent COVID-19 from the United States, Italy and Spain. PBMCs, B-cell-depleted T cells, or T cells were the source of the cDNA or gDNA that made up the material.

This clone came up a few times. CDR3 length: 13 residues. With V trimmed by 6 bases and J by 3 bases, 2 bases remained unmatched. Per the germline V gene, CDR1 is KGHSH and CDR2 is LQKENI. Original methodology: Amplifying reference gene primers gave estimates of nucleated cell counts. Method: immunoSEQ multiplex PCR; TCRdb's copy keeps in-frame clones and lacks some. Clone size and V and J calls were adopted from that table, with D and trimming inferred from the DNA. The repertoire holds under 200,000 clones, with around 82% as singletons. The sample was peripheral blood. The sequence was collected from a human donor with acute or convalescent COVID-19. The donor label of this sample is uncertain. The chain has TRBV18 and TRBJ1-5, with 7 bases fitting TRBD1. CDR3 nucleotides: TGTGCCAGCTCGGGGACAGACAATCAGCCCCAGCATTTT. Translation gives CASSGTDNQPQHF.